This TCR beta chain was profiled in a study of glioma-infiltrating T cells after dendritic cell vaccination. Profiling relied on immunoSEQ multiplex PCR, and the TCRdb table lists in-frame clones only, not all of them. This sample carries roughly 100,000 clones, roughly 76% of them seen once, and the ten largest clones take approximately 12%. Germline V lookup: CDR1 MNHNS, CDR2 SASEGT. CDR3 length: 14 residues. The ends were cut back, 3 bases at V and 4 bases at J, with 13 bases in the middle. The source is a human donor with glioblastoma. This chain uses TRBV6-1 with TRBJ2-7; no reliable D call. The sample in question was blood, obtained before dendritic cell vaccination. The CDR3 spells CASSDPPFSYEQYF. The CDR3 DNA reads TGTGCCAGCAGTGACCCCCCCTTCTCTTACGAGCAGTACTTC.